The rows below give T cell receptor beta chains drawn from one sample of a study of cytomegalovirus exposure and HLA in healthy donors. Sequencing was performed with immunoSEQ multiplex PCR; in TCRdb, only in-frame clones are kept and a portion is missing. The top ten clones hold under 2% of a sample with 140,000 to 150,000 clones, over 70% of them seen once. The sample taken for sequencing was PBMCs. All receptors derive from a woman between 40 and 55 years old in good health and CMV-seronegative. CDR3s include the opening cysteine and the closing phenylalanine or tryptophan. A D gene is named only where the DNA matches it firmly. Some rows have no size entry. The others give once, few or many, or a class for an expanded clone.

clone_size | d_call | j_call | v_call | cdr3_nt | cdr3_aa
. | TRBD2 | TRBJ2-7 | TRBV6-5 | TGTGCCAGCAGTTTAGGACTAGCGGGGGCCTACGAGCAGTACTTC | CASSLGLAGAYEQYF
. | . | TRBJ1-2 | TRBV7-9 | TGTGCCAGCAGCCCGGTAATTACAGTGAACTATGGCTACACCTTC | CASSPVITVNYGYTF
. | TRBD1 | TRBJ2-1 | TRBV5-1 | TGCGCCAGCAGCCTAAGGCCGGGACAGGCGCATGAGCAGTTCTTC | CASSLRPGQAHEQFF
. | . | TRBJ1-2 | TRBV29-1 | TGCAGCGTTGGTGAGGGAGGGGGCTATGGCTACACCTTC | CSVGEGGGYGYTF
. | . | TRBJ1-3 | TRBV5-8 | TGTGCCAGCAGCTTGGGGACAGAGGTTATCGGAAACACCATATATTTT | CASSLGTEVIGNTIYF
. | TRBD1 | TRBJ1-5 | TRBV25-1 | TGTGCCAGCAGTGAGGGACAGGGCCTTCATCAGCCCCAGCATTTT | CASSEGQGLHQPQHF
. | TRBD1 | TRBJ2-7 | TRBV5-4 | TGTGCCAGCAGCCCCCGGGACAGGGCCTCCGAGCAGTACTTC | CASSPRDRASEQYF
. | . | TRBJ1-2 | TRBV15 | TGTGCCACCAGCAGAGTGGGCAGCCTTAACTATGGCTACACCTTC | CATSRVGSLNYGYTF
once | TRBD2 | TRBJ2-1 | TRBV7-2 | TGTGCCAGCAGCTTAGGGCTAGCGGGGTACAATGAGCAGTTCTTC | CASSLGLAGYNEQFF
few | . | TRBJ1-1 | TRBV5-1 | TGCGCCAGCAGCTCGCTGACAGCCTTGAACACTGAAGCTTTCTTT | CASSSLTALNTEAFF
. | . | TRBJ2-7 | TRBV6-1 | TGTGCCAGCAGTGAGTGGGGAGGCTCCTACGAGCAGTACTTC | CASSEWGGSYEQYF
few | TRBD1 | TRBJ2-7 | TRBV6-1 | TGTGCCAGCAGGACAGGGGCGGGGGAGCAGTACTTC | CASRTGAGEQYF
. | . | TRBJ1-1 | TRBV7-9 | TGTGCCAGCAGCTTAACTGCGAACACTGAAGCTTTCTTT | CASSLTANTEAFF
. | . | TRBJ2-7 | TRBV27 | TGTGCCAGCAGGCGGGACGGTCACTACGAGCAGTACTTC | CASRRDGHYEQYF
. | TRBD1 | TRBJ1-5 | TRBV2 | TGTGCCAGCAGTTTTGAGGGACAGGGCAATCAGCCCCAGCATTTT | CASSFEGQGNQPQHF
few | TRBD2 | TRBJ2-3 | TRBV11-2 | TGTGCCAGCAGCTTAGAAATTCGGTGGCCTAGCGGTAGCACAGATACGCAGTATTTT | CASSLEIRWPSGSTDTQYF
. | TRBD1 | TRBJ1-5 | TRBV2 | TGTGCCAGCAGGTCGGAGACAGGGGGGAATCAGCCCCAGCATTTT | CASRSETGGNQPQHF
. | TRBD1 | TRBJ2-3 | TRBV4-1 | TGCGCCAGCAGCCAAGCCGGGACAGGAGGCACAGATACGCAGTATTTT | CASSQAGTGGTDTQYF
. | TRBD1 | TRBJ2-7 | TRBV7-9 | TGTGCCAGCAGCCGCCTGGGACAGGACCACGAGCAGTACTTC | CASSRLGQDHEQYF
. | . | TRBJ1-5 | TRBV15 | TGTGCCACCAGCACCCCAGATCAGCCCCAGCATTTT | CATSTPDQPQHF
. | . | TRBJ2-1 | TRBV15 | TGTGCCACCAGCCCCCGGGACTTTAAATTCGACAATGAGCAGTTCTTC | CATSPRDFKFDNEQFF
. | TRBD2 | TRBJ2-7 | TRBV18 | TGTGCCAGCTCACCACCCCTTTCGGGAGGCTACCTAGGGGAGCAGTACTTC | CASSPPLSGGYLGEQYF
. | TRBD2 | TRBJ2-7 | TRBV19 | TGTGCCAGTAGTATCGGGACTAGCGGCTCCTACGAGCAGTACTTC | CASSIGTSGSYEQYF
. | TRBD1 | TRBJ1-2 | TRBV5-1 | TGCGCCAGCAGCTTGGGGGACAGGGGCGGCTATGGCTACACCTTC | CASSLGDRGGYGYTF
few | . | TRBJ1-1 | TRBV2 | TGTGCCAGCAGCCTCGTCGAGGGGAACACTGAAGCTTTCTTT | CASSLVEGNTEAFF
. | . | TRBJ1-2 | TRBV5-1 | TGCGCCAGCAGCTTGGTGGGGCCCGCGGGGGGCTACACCTTC | CASSLVGPAGGYTF
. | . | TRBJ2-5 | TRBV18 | TGTGCCAGCTCAATAGCTCAGGGGAGAGAGACCCAGTACTTC | CASSIAQGRETQYF
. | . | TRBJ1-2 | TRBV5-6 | TGTGCCAGCAGCCCCTTGGGGGGTAACTATGGCTACACCTTC | CASSPLGGNYGYTF
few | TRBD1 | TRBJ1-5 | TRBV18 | TGTGCCAGCTCACCACCTAATAGACAGGGGGCGAGGCAGCCCCAGCATTTT | CASSPPNRQGARQPQHF
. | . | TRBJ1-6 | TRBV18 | TGTGCCAGCTCACCAAACGGTTCGGATAATTCACCCCTCCACTTT | CASSPNGSDNSPLHF
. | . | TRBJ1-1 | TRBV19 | TGTGCCAGCGAGGAACGGATAAACACTGAAGCTTTCTTT | CASEERINTEAFF
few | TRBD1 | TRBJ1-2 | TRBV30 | TGTGCCTGGAGTGTTGACAGGACAGGGGGCTATGGCTACACCTTC | CAWSVDRTGGYGYTF
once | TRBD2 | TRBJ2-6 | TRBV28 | TGTGCCAGCAAGACGGGGGGGACGGCGAGCTCTGGGGCCAACGTCCTGACTTTC | CASKTGGTASSGANVLTF